Detailed here is one TCR beta chain. Its target is unknown. The germline CDR1 and CDR2 sequences are DFQATT and SNEGSKA (reference sequence). The CDR3 has 13 amino acids. This specimen comes from a study of monozygotic twins with inflammatory bowel disease. Total RNA input per TCR library was roughly 3,300 ng. For each CDR3 protein, TCRdb gives one entry from its re-call of the 5' RACE reads, without DNA. This sample's table reports 350,000 to 550,000 distinct CDR3 sequences. General study results and limits: Different T cell subtypes could not be distinguished.

The J gene is TRBJ1-2, the V gene TRBV20-1; TCRdb designates TRBD1, a call that cannot be tested without DNA. This TCR was sampled from a human donor with ulcerative colitis or Crohn's disease, or a healthy co-twin of an affected twin (not recorded which). Sequencing was carried out using blood. The CDR3: CSASTGGVPGYTF.